This T cell receptor (beta chain) appears in the sequencing data of a study of cytomegalovirus exposure and HLA in healthy donors. Study-wide results and caveats: Researchers reported in a later analysis that a missense DCLRE1C variant was tied to TCR beta V- and J-gene trimming.

Notes on this clone: Its antigen is undetermined.

Per germline, CDR1 LGHNA and CDR2 YSLEER. The CDR3 runs 16 residues. V lost 0 bases to trimming and J lost 10 bases, with 16 bases between them. A multiplex PCR was run with 60 Vbeta primers and 13 Jbeta primers. Clones were sequenced by immunoSEQ multiplex PCR, and TCRdb holds only the in-frame ones, with some missing. The data hold 130,000 or so clones, with roughly 74% observed a single time. The TCR comes from a man aged 40-49 years in good health and CMV-seronegative. V gene TRBV4-3 combines with J gene TRBJ1-6; D perhaps matches TRBD1 (6 bases). Sample: PBMCs. CDR3 sequence reads: CASSQEGAGIPSPLHF. CDR3 coding DNA: TGCGCCAGCAGCCAAGAGGGGGCAGGGATCCCGTCACCCCTCCACTTT.